The 14 T cell receptor beta chains below come from one sample, sequenced in a study of cytomegalovirus exposure and HLA in healthy donors (dated by TCRdb to about 2017). Library prep was done by the immunoSEQ multiplex PCR assay. For the multiplex PCR, a mixture combining 60 forward primers for TCR Vbeta segments and 13 reverse primers for TCR Jbeta segments was used. What TCRdb holds here is the immuneACCESS table cut down to in-frame rearrangements. Part of the clones is not present; checked against another copy, under half of the missing clones reflect an unresolved V gene, and the others are unexplained. Across this sample there are more than 150,000 clones, with 82% seen only once. The biggest ten clones account for 1.5% of the sample. The sequenced material came from PBMCs. These TCRs come from a middle-aged man in good health and CMV-seronegative.

The chain couples TRBV18 to TRBJ2-7; D might be TRBD2 (6 bases). Germline V gene sequence: CDR1 KGHSH, CDR2 LQKENI. The V and J ends lost 0 bases and 3 bases respectively, with 9 bases between them. This CDR3 region has 14 residues. CDR3: CASSPPSGLYEQYF. For the CDR3, the DNA is TGTGCCAGCTCACCACCATCGGGACTCTACGAGCAGTACTTC.

The J gene is TRBJ2-6, the V gene TRBV4-1, with TRBD1 matching over 12 bases. After removal of 1 base from V and 4 bases from J, the junction contained 11 bases not matched to a gene. This CDR3 region has 20 residues. Germline loops: CDR1 MGHRA, CDR2 YSYEKL. In DNA, the CDR3 is TGCGCCAGCAGCCAAGTCAGTCTGGGGACAGGGGGCCCGGGGGCCAACGTCCTGACTTTC. Translating it yields CASSQVSLGTGGPGANVLTF.

This chain links TRBV7-9 with TRBJ1-2; 7 nucleotides match TRBD1. The germline V gene encodes CDR1 SEHNR and CDR2 FQNEAQ (reference sequence). The CDR3 is made up of 15 amino acids. With 0 bases clipped from V and 4 bases from J, the junction kept 5 bases outside the gene matches. CDR3 region: CASSLATGVPYGYTF. The CDR3 nucleotides are TGTGCCAGCAGCTTAGCAACAGGGGTTCCCTATGGCTACACCTTC.

This clone was picked up a small number of times. The chain joins TRBV19 to TRBJ2-1; 8 bases line up with TRBD2. This CDR3 is 18 amino acids long. Germline lookup yields CDR1 LNHDA and CDR2 SQIVND (reference sequence). Losses at the gene ends were 4 bases for V and 6 bases for J; bases not matched to a gene: 17. CDR3 region: CASSTTFIVPGGPNEQFF. CDR3 coding DNA: TGTGCCAGTAGTACCACCTTCATTGTTCCGGGGGGGCCCAATGAGCAGTTCTTC.

J is TRBJ2-2 and V is TRBV6-5, with 7 bases aligning to TRBD2. Trimming removed 0 bases from V and 7 bases from J; junction bases left unmatched: 5. The CDR3 is 15 residues long. Germline CDR1 MNHEY, CDR2 SVGAGI. DNA of the CDR3: TGTGCCAGCAGTTACTCGACTTGGACTAGCGGGGAGCTGTTTTTT. Residues: CASSYSTWTSGELFF.

V gene TRBV28 combines with J gene TRBJ1-1; D gene ambiguous. Germline CDR1 and CDR2: MDHEN and SYDVKM. V was trimmed by 5 bases and J by 11 bases, leaving 15 bases between them. This CDR3 comprises 12 residues. The CDR3 DNA sequence: TGTGCCAGCAGTCTCCAACTAGAGGTGGCTTTCTTT. Translating it yields CASSLQLEVAFF.

V gene TRBV7-9 combines with J gene TRBJ2-2; 8 bases are a match to TRBD1. The V and J ends lost 4 bases and 5 bases, in that order; junction bases with no gene match: 6. This CDR3 has 15 residues. The germline V gene has CDR1 SEHNR and CDR2 FQNEAQ (reference sequence). This chain's CDR3 is CASSSGQGGTGELFF. The CDR3 DNA reads as TGTGCCAGCAGCTCCGGACAGGGTGGGACCGGGGAGCTGTTTTTT.

The V and J genes are TRBV4-3 and TRBJ1-1, with D unresolved. In germline, CDR1 is LGHNA, CDR2 YSLEER. V was trimmed by 4 bases and J by 8 bases, leaving 14 bases between them. The CDR3 consists of 13 residues. The CDR3, as DNA: TGCGCCAGCAGCCCCACAATCCGCCGCGAAGCTTTCTTT. This translates into CASSPTIRREAFF.

The chain combines TRBV9 with TRBJ1-3; 7 bases align to TRBD1. Germline V CDR1 and CDR2: SGDLS, YYNGEE. With 3 bases clipped from V and 3 bases from J, the junction kept 6 bases outside the gene matches. The CDR3 runs to 15 residues. CDR3 bases: TGTGCCAGCAGCGCTACAGGGGTGAATGGAAACACCATATATTTT. Protein product: CASSATGVNGNTIYF.

The chain combines TRBV19 with TRBJ2-1; maybe TRBD1 (6 bases). Trimming took off 3 bases at V and 2 bases at J, with 8 bases between the two ends. Germline V gene data show CDR1 as LNHDA and CDR2 as SQIVND (reference sequence). There are 14 residues in the CDR3. The CDR3 region is CASSIRTAYNEQFF. The CDR3 nucleotides are TGTGCCAGTAGTATTCGGACAGCCTACAATGAGCAGTTCTTC.

This sequence joins TRBV5-8 and TRBJ1-3, with TRBD1 as a possible D gene (6 bases). The CDR3 has 18 amino acids. The ends were cut back, 1 base at V and 0 bases at J, with 17 bases in the middle. The germline CDR1 and CDR2 sequences are SGHTS and YDEGEE. The CDR3 loop is CASSLWGGAGASGNTIYF. In nucleotides, the CDR3 is TGTGCCAGCAGCTTGTGGGGGGGGGCAGGCGCCTCTGGAAACACCATATATTTT.

The chain links TRBV28 to TRBJ2-5; 10 bases fit TRBD1. The CDR3 runs 15 residues. Unmatched junction bases numbered 8, after V lost 5 bases and J lost 5 bases. Germline V lookup: CDR1 MDHEN, CDR2 SYDVKM. The CDR3 DNA sequence: TGTGCCAGCAGTCGCGACAGGGGGCTCGGGGAGACCCAGTACTTC. It yields the protein CASSRDRGLGETQYF.

The rearrangement links TRBV5-4 to TRBJ2-4, with 8 positions matching TRBD2. Losses at the gene ends were 0 bases for V and 7 bases for J; bases not matched to a gene: 3. Germline V gives CDR1 SGHNT, CDR2 YYREEE (reference sequence). The CDR3 contains 14 residues. The chain's CDR3 is CASSLAGGGNIQYF. The CDR3 region has the DNA TGTGCCAGCAGCTTGGCCGGCGGGGGGAACATTCAGTACTTC.

This chain joins TRBV5-4 and TRBJ2-5; 9 bases align to TRBD2. This CDR3 has 15 amino acids. V gave up 0 bases and J gave up 4 bases; unmatched junction bases: 4. CDR1 is SGHNT and CDR2 is YYREEE in the germline V gene (reference sequence). CDR3 residues: CASSLGPSGIETQYF. The CDR3 DNA sequence: TGTGCCAGCAGCTTGGGGCCTAGCGGGATAGAGACCCAGTACTTC.